Below, 9 T cell receptor beta chains from the same sample are listed, as sequenced in a study of T cells in Graves' hyperthyroidism and ophthalmopathy. RNA transcripts were the template for amplifying TCR beta CDR3 regions. First-round RT-PCR of the TCR CDR3 relied on the HTBI primer set. TCRdb re-called the multiplex PCR reads with MiXCR, one entry per CDR3 protein. Of fewer than 250,000 distinct CDR3 sequences listed, about 16% were seen once; the top ten hold about 30%. Specimen: blood. These receptors were obtained from a woman in her late teens or twenties with Graves' ophthalmopathy.

The sample holds many counts of this clonotype. This rearrangement joins TRBV6-5 to TRBJ2-1; D unresolved. CDR1 is MNHEY and CDR2 is SVGAGI in the germline V gene. This CDR3 has 12 amino acids. V dropped 0 bases and J dropped 5 bases, with 2 bases sitting between them. The CDR3 is CASSYSNNEQFF. The DNA of the CDR3 is TGTGCCAGCAGTTACTCGAACAATGAGCAGTTCTTC.

The table lists this clonotype with many counts. The genes are TRBV12-3 or TRBV12-4 and TRBJ2-7; 9 bases are shared with TRBD2. The CDR3 totals 15 residues. V lost 4 bases and J lost 1; bases outside the gene matches: 5. The CDR3 reads CASSSTSGLSYEQYF. Here the CDR3 DNA reads TGTGCCAGCAGTTCCACTAGCGGGCTTTCCTACGAGCAGTACTTC.

At least ten counts were recorded for this clonotype. The chain combines TRBV7-2 with TRBJ1-1; perhaps TRBD1 as D (6 bases). The V gene's germline CDR1 is SGHTA and CDR2 FQGNSA. The CDR3 contains 15 residues. Trimming stripped 3 bases from V and 2 bases from J, with 13 bases between. CDR3 residues: CASSFLGTRNTEAFF. The DNA of the CDR3 is TGTGCCAGCAGCTTCTTAGGGACAAGAAACACTGAAGCTTTCTTT.

This clonotype was recorded many times. The chain is built from TRBV18 and TRBJ1-2, with a possible D match to TRBD1 (6 bases). This CDR3 has 13 amino acids. Trimming stripped 2 bases from V and 5 bases from J, with 9 bases between. CDR1 KGHSH and CDR2 LQKENI come from the germline V gene. The CDR3 region has the DNA TGTGCCAGCTCACCAGGGGGCAAGTATGGCTACACCTTC. Its protein is CASSPGGKYGYTF.

The chain carries TRBV3-1 and TRBJ2-1; 12 bases align to TRBD2. After removal of 0 bases from V and 9 bases from J, the junction contained 9 bases not matched to a gene. CDR3 length: 17 residues. Germline V lookup: CDR1 LGHDT, CDR2 YNNKEL (reference sequence). The CDR3 DNA is TGTGCCAGCAGCCAAGATCCGGCTAGCGGGGGGGTTCGTGAGCAGTTCTTC. This codes for CASSQDPASGGVREQFF.

The table lists this clonotype with many counts. The chain joins TRBV20-1 to TRBJ2-5, with 8 bases matching TRBD2. Looked up from germline, CDR1 is DFQATT and CDR2 is SNEGSKA (reference sequence). The CDR3 consists of 15 residues. The J segment lost 2 bases and the V segment lost 3 bases, leaving 8 bases of the junction unmatched. The DNA for the CDR3 is TGCAGTGCTAGCCCCGCTAGCGGGCCACAAGAGACCCAGTACTTC. It codes for CSASPASGPQETQYF.

The table lists this clonotype with many counts. V and J are TRBV11-3 and TRBJ2-5, with TRBD1 matching 9 bases. This CDR3 is built from 14 residues. CDR1 SGHNT and CDR2 YENEEA come from the germline V gene. Trimming at V came to 8 bases and at J to 2 bases, leaving 6 bases not matched to a gene. The CDR3 sequence: CASRLTGGQETQYF. DNA of the CDR3: TGTGCCAGCCGACTGACAGGGGGACAAGAGACCCAGTACTTC.

This clonotype was recorded many times. This rearrangement joins TRBV20-1 to TRBJ1-2; unclear D gene. This CDR3 has 13 residues. The ends were cut back, 5 bases at V and 7 bases at J, with 17 bases in the middle. Germline assignment: CDR1 DFQATT and CDR2 SNEGSKA (reference sequence). The CDR3 sequence: CSAARPNESGYTF. The CDR3 DNA sequence: TGCAGTGCTGCCAGACCAAACGAGAGTGGCTACACCTTC.

This clonotype was detected ten times or more. This chain uses TRBV18 with TRBJ2-3; TRBD1 might be the D (6 bases). CDR3 size: 13 residues. The germline CDR1 and CDR2 sequences are KGHSH and LQKENI. Trimming cost V 0 bases and J 6 bases, with 7 bases left between them. The CDR3 DNA sequence: TGTGCCAGCTCACCACCTCAGGGGGATACGCAGTATTTT. Amino acid sequence: CASSPPQGDTQYF.